This T cell receptor (beta chain) was recovered during a study of T cells after yellow fever vaccination (dated by TCRdb to between 2018 and 2021). For context, the study as a whole: The SMART-Seq v4 Ultra Low Input RNA kit was used to prepare libraries from fractions with low cell numbers. Blood was collected at multiple timepoints before and after primary and secondary immunization, and bulk PBMC replicates and cell subsets were isolated. To follow T-cell clones before and after primary and booster YFV17D yellow fever vaccination, bulk TCR alpha and beta repertoires were sequenced over time. Two healthy male donors made up the cohort, one aged 18 to 29 years and the other aged 30 to 40 years. General conclusions and limits of the study: A small share of clonotypes occurred in both CD4 and CD8 compartments, likely arising from convergent recombination. After the booster, most clones that had expanded after primary vaccination were detected again (over 95% of CD4 and around nine tenths of CD8), suggesting broad maintenance of memory. Compared with the primary T-cell response, the secondary T-cell response was weaker but faster, peaking on day 5 rather than day 15. Because abundant contaminating clonotypes from the bulk population could be contained in FACS-sorted repertoires, computational filtering was required. Because only a couple of donors were included in the study, the extent to which the findings can be generalized is limited.

This clonotype was observed at least ten times. Its antigen is not yet known. No clone much larger than this one lies a single base away; base qualities are absent. The reads were generated on an Illumina NovaSeq 6000. TCR cDNA was made using 5'RACE template switching, a step that added a universal primer site and unique molecular identifiers. Priming for cDNA synthesis came from both the TCR alpha and TCR beta constant segments. Two PCR steps were used to amplify libraries, with sample barcodes and sequencing adapters being added in the second step. Libraries were sequenced on Illumina HiSeq 2500 (2x100 bp) or NovaSeq (2x150 bp). In the original analysis: Reads were demultiplexed and collapsed into UMI consensus sequences with MIGEC, and V(D)J alignment was performed with MiXCR. Clonotypes responding to the vaccine were identified with edgeR on replicate PBMC samples, with the criteria of FDR below 0.01 and a log2 fold change above 5 up to day 15. Each bulk clonotype received a CD4 or CD8 identity based on whether the sequenced CD4 or CD8 repertoire contained that clonotype at higher abundance. TCRdb applied fastp at Q25 and MiXCR to the public reads, then kept only in-frame beta chains. Rows are unified per CDR3 protein, each entry keeping the most common DNA and genes. These V and J calls originate from TCRdb's pipeline instead of the authors' own analysis. Within this sample are 300,000 or so distinct CDR3 sequences, with around 3.9% of them counted one time only. Roughly a quarter of the sample is taken by the ten largest.

In the paper's terms, the treatment or condition label means: live attenuated yellow fever vaccine strain. At each blood-draw timepoint, two biological replicates of bulk PBMCs were obtained. A standard Ficoll-Paque protocol was used to isolate PBMCs from peripheral blood. TriZol was used to extract RNA from bulk PBMCs, CD4 and CD8 fractions, and dextramer-positive and dextramer-negative fractions. The source is a man aged 18 to 29 who received the YFV17D yellow fever vaccine. Sequencing was performed on PBMCs, taken 5 days after the yellow fever booster vaccination.

Here the CDR3 is given as CASSDDSSGANVLTF. The nucleotides read TGTGCCAGCAGCGATGACAGCTCCGGGGCCAACGTCCTGACTTTC. The V and J segments used are TRBV6-1 and TRBJ2-6; the D region possibly corresponds to TRBD1 (5 bases align). V drops 6 bases and J drops 4 bases, leaving 13 bases in between. CDR1 and CDR2 (MNHNS, SASEGT) derive from the germline V gene. From the cysteine up to the phenylalanine, the CDR3 has a length of 15 residues. Only the CDR3 DNA stays, 45 bases, in frame from base 1.